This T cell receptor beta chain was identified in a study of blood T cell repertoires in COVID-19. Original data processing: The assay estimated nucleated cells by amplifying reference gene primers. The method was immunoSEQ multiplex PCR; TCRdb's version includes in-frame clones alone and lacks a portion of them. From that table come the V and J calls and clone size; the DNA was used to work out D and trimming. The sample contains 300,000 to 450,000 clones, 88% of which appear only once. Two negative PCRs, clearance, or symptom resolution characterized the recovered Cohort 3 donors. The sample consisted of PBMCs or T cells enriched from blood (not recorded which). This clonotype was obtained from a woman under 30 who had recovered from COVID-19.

The CDR3 nucleotides read TGTGCCAGCAGTTCTAGGGAGTCCTCCTACAATGAGCAGTTCTTC. Its protein is CASSSRESSYNEQFF. V and J are TRBV27 and TRBJ2-1; the D gene is possibly TRBD2 (5 bases). CDR1 is MNHEY and CDR2 is SMNVEV in the germline V gene (reference sequence). This CDR3 has 15 amino acids. Trimming removed 4 bases at V and 0 bases at J, with 10 bases between.